This TCR beta chain was captured by sequencing in a study of a mutant IDH1 vaccine in newly diagnosed glioma. At the level of the study: Sex distribution of treated patients was about 62% male and roughly 38% female; mean age was around 40 years. Study-wide results and caveats: Immune responses induced by the vaccine were seen in 93.3% of patients, spanning multiple MHC alleles.

Profiling relied on immunoSEQ multiplex PCR, and the TCRdb table lists in-frame clones only, not all of them. Among tens of thousands of clones listed, about four fifths were seen once. Time point in this sample: week 11, during vaccination. It was 300 ug of mutant IDH1 20-mer peptide that made up each vaccine dose, given with topical imiquimod. Donor diagnoses consisted of new WHO grade 3 or 4 IDH1-mutant, ATRX-lost astrocytomas. This clone was picked up one time. Its antigen is unidentified. V lost 3 bases and J 5 bases, leaving 17 bases between the germline ends. CDR1 and CDR2 (germline): KGHSH, LQKENI. This CDR3 contains 16 residues.

The receptor was isolated from a man in his fifties with glioma. This sequence joins TRBV18 and TRBJ1-5; the D is unclear. Sequencing used PBMCs, obtained from a glioma patient whose treatment included an IDH1 peptide vaccine. As DNA, the CDR3 is TGTGCCAGCTCACCCGACGACTCACAGTATTATCAGCCCCAGCATTTT. This sequence encodes CASSPDDSQYYQPQHF.